This TCR beta chain was captured in a study of blood T cell repertoires in COVID-19. Sequencing was performed with immunoSEQ multiplex PCR; in TCRdb, only in-frame clones are kept and a portion is missing. The sample consists of about 150,000 clones, approximately 88% of them appearing once. This CDR3 has 14 residues. Sequencing was done on a sample of peripheral blood. The chain recombines TRBV12-1 with TRBJ2-7; TRBD2, the table's D call, was not compared with the DNA. TRBV12-1 is a pseudogene segment. This TCR came from a man in his fifties or sixties with active or convalescent COVID-19. The CDR3 bases are TGTGCCAGCAGCCCCGCCATAGTGACCTACGAGCAGTACTTC. Residues: CASSPAIVTYEQYF.